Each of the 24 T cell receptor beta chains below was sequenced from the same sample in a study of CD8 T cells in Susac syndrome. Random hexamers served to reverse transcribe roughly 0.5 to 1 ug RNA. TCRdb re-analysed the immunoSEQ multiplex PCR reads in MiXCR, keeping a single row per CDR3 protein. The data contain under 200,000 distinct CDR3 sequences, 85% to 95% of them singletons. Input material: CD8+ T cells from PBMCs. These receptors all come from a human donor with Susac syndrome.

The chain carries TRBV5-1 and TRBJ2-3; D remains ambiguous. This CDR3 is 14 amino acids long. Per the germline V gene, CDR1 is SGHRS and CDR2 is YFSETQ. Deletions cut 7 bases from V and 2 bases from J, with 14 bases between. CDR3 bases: TGCGCCAGCCGTCAGGACGGCTACACAGATACGCAGTATTTT. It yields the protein CASRQDGYTDTQYF.

The CDR3 nucleotides are TGTGCCTGGACCCCCCTAGGGACCGGGGGGGGAGAGACCCAGTACTTC. As protein: CAWTPLGTGGGETQYF. The chain joins TRBV30 to TRBJ2-5, with TRBD2 matching over 8 bases. Germline assignment: CDR1 GTSNPN and CDR2 SVGIG (reference sequence). The CDR3 covers 16 residues. Trimming removed 4 bases from V and 4 bases from J; junction bases left unmatched: 14.

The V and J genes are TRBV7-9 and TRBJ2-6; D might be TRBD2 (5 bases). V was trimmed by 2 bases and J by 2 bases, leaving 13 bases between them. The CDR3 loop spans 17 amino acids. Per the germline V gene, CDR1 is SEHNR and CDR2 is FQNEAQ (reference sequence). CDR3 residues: CASSLLGTEAGANVLTF. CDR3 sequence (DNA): TGTGCCAGCAGCTTACTGGGTACGGAGGCTGGGGCCAACGTCCTGACTTTC. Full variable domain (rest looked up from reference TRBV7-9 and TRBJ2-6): DTGVSQNPRHKITKRGQNVTFRCDPISEHNRLYWYRQTLGQGPEFLTYFQNEAQLEKSRLLSDRFSAERPKGSFSTLEIQRTEQGDSAMYLCASSLLGTEAGANVLTFGAGSRLTVL.

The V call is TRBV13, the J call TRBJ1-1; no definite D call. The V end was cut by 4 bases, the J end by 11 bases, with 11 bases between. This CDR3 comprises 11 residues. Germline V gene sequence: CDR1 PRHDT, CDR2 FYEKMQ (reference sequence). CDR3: CASSSTFRAFF. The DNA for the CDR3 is TGTGCCAGCAGCTCCACCTTTCGGGCTTTCTTT.

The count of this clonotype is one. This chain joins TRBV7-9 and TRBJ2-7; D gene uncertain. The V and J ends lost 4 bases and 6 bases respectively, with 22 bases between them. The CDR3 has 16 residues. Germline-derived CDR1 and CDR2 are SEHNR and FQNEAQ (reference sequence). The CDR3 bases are TGTGCCAGCAGCTCCTCGACTGCTATTATAGGGATCGAGCAGTACTTC. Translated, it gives CASSSSTAIIGIEQYF.

CDR3 in DNA: TGCAGCGTTGCCGGGCAAGGGATATACAATGAGCAGTTCTTC. This codes for CSVAGQGIYNEQFF. The chain recombines TRBV29-1 with TRBJ2-1; no firm D call. CDR1 and CDR2 from the germline V gene are SQVTM and ANQGSEA. V lost 4 bases to trimming and J lost 4 bases, with 14 bases between them. The CDR3 extends over 14 amino acids.

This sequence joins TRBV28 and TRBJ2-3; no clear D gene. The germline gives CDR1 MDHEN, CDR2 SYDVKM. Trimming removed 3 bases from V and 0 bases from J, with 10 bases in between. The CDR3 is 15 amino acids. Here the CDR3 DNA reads TGTGCCAGCAGTTTCTTCGGTGATAGCACAGATACGCAGTATTTT. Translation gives CASSFFGDSTDTQYF.

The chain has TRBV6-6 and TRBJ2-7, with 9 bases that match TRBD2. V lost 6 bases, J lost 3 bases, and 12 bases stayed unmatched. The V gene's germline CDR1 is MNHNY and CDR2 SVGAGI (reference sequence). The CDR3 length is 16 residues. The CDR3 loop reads CASSTPSGARDYEQYF. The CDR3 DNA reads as TGTGCCAGCAGCACCCCTAGCGGGGCTCGGGACTACGAGCAGTACTTC.

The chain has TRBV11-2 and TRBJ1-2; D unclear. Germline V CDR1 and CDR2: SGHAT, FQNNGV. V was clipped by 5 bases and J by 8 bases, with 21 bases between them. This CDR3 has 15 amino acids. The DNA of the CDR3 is TGTGCCAGCAGCACCCGACCTGATACCAATCGGGGCTACACCTTC. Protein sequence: CASSTRPDTNRGYTF.

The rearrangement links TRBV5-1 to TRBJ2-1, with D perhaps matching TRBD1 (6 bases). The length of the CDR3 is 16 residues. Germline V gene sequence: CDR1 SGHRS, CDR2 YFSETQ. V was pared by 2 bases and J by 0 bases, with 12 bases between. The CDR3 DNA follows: TGCGCCAGCAGCTTAAGGGACAAGAGCTCCTACAATGAGCAGTTCTTC. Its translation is CASSLRDKSSYNEQFF. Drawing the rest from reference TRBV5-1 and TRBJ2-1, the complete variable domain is KAGVTQTPRYLIKTRGQQVTLSCSPISGHRSVSWYQQTPGQGLQFLFEYFSETQRNKGNFPGRFSGRQFSNSRSEMNVSTLELGDSALYLCASSLRDKSSYNEQFFGPGTRLTVL.

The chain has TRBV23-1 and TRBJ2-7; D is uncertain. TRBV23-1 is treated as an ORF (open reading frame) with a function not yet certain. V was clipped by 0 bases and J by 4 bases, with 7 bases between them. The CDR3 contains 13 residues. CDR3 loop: CASSQSLGYEQYF. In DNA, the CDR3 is TGCGCCAGCAGTCAATCCCTGGGTTACGAGCAGTACTTC.

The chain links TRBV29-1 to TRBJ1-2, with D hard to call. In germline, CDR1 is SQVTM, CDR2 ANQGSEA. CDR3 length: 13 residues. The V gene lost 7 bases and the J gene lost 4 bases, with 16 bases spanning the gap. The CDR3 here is CSAYTGSSYGYTF. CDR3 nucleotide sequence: TGCAGCGCCTATACCGGGTCGTCCTATGGCTACACCTTC. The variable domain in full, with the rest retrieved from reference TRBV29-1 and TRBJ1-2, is SAVISQKPSRDICQRGTSLTIQCQVDSQVTMMFWYRQQPGQSLTLIATANQGSEATYESGFVIDKFPISRPNLTFSTLTVSNMSPEDSSIYLCSAYTGSSYGYTFGSGTRLTVV.

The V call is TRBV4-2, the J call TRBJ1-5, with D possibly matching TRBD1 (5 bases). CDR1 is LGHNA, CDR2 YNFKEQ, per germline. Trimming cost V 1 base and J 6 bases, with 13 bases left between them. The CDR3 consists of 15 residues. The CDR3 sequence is CASSQGAGLGQPQHF. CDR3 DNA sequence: TGTGCCAGCAGCCAAGGTGCAGGGCTTGGTCAGCCCCAGCATTTT.

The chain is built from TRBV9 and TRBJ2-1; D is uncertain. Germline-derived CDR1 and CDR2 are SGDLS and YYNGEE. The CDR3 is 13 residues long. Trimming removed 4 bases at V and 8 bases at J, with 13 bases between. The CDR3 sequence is CASSPPSTYEQFF. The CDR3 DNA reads TGTGCCAGCAGCCCCCCTAGTACCTATGAGCAGTTCTTC.

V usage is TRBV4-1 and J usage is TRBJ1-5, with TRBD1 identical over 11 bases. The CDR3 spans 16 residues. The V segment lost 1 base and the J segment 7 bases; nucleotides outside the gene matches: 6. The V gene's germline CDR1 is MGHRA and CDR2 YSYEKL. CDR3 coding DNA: TGCGCCAGCAGCCAAGCAGGGACAGGGGGTTTGCAGCCCCAGCATTTT. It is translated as CASSQAGTGGLQPQHF.

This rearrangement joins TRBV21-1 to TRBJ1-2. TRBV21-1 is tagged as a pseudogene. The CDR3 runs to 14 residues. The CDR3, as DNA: TGTGCCAGCAGCAAAGTAGGGCAGCCCTATGGCTACACCTTC. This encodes CASSKVGQPYGYTF.

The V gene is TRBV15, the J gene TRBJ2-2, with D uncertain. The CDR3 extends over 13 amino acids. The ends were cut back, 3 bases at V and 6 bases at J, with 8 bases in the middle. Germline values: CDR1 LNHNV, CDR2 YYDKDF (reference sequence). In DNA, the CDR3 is TGTGCCACCAGCAGGCAGGATCCCGGGGAGCTGTTTTTT. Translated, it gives CATSRQDPGELFF.

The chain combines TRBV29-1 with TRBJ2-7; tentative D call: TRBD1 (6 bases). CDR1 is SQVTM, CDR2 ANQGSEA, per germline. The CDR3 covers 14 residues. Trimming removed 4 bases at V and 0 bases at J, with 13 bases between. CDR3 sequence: CSVAPRGDSYEQYF. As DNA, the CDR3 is TGCAGCGTTGCCCCCAGGGGCGACTCCTACGAGCAGTACTTC.

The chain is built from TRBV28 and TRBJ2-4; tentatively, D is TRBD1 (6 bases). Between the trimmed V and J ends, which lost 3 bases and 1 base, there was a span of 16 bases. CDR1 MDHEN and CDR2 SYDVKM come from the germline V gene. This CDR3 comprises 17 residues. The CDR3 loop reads CASSLFLNQGAKNIQYF. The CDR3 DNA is TGTGCCAGCAGTTTGTTCCTGAATCAGGGGGCCAAAAACATTCAGTACTTC.

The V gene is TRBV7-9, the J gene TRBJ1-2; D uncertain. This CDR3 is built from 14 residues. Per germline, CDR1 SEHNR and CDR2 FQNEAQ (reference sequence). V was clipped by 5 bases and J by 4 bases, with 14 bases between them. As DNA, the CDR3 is TGTGCCAGCAGCGTGATGACGGCAACCTATGGCTACACCTTC. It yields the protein CASSVMTATYGYTF.

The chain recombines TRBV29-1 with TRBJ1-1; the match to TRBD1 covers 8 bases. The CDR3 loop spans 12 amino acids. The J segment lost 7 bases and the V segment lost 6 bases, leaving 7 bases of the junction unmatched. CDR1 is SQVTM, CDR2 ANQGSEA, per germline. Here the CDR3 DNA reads TGCAGCGTCGTGGACAGGGCTATTGAAGCTTTCTTT. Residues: CSVVDRAIEAFF.

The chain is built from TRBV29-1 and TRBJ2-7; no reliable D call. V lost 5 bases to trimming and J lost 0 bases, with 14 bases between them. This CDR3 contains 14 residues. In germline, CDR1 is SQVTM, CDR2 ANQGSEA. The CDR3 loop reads CSVFLQDDSYEQYF. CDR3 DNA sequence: TGCAGCGTTTTCCTCCAGGATGACTCCTACGAGCAGTACTTC.

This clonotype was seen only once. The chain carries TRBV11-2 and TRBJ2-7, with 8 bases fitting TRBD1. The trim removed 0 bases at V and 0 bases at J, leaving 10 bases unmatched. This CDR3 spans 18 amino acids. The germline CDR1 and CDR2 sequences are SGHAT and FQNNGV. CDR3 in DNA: TGTGCCAGCAGCTTAGATCTTATTACAGGGGGGAGCTCCTACGAGCAGTACTTC. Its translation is CASSLDLITGGSSYEQYF.

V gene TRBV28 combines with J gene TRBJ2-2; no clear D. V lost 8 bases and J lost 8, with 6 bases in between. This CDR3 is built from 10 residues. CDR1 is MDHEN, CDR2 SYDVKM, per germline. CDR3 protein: CASGIGELFF. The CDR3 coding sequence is TGTGCCAGCGGGATAGGGGAGCTGTTTTTT.